The 4 T cell receptor beta chains below were found in one sample sequenced in a study of T cells and Merkel cell carcinoma outcomes. Measured with immunoSEQ multiplex PCR; TCRdb has only the in-frame clones, and not every one. The table includes around 14,000 clones, 80% to 95% detected once. Source material: tumor tissue from Merkel cell carcinoma. The receptor source for this set is a human donor with Merkel cell carcinoma.

The J gene is TRBJ1-1, the V gene TRBV18; D is undetermined. The CDR3 runs 13 residues. CDR1 KGHSH and CDR2 LQKENI come from the germline V gene. Trimming shortened V by 6 bases and J by 5 bases, and 13 bases separated the two germline ends. The CDR3 spells CASSQAYRTEAFF. Written as DNA, the CDR3 is TGTGCCAGCTCCCAAGCCTACAGAACTGAAGCTTTCTTT.

The chain combines TRBV27 with TRBJ1-1; D possibly corresponds to TRBD1 (5 bases). The CDR3 has 13 residues. CDR1 and CDR2 (germline): MNHEY, SMNVEV (reference sequence). The V end lost 4 bases, the J end lost 6 bases, and 12 bases lay between the germline ends. CDR3 DNA sequence: TGTGCCAGCAGTTCCCGGCAGGGCGCTGAAGCTTTCTTT. It yields the protein CASSSRQGAEAFF.

V usage is TRBV11-2 and J usage is TRBJ2-7; D gene uncertain. The V gene lost 1 base and the J gene lost 3 bases, with 10 bases spanning the gap. Germline CDR1 and CDR2: SGHAT and FQNNGV. The CDR3 runs 14 residues. CDR3 amino acids: CASSLVSGNYEQYF. CDR3 coding DNA: TGTGCCAGCAGCTTAGTTTCTGGGAACTACGAGCAGTACTTC.

This chain joins TRBV20-1 and TRBJ1-4, with unresolved D. The CDR3 length is 11 residues. V shed 7 bases and J shed 7 bases, with 10 bases lying between them. Looked up from germline, CDR1 is DFQATT and CDR2 is SNEGSKA (reference sequence). The CDR3 is CSVEKSEKLFF. The CDR3 coding sequence is TGCAGTGTTGAGAAGAGTGAAAAACTGTTTTTT.